The 26 T cell receptor beta chains below were found in one sample sequenced in a study of spatial heterogeneity in lung cancer (dated by TCRdb to about 2019). Here is what the overall study found, with its caveats: The tumor nonsynonymous mutation count correlated with the number of expanded intratumoral alpha and beta TCRs.

For these receptors, no antigen is known. What the time point label conveys for this sample: sample taken at primary tumor resection. The library came from 5' RACE. Sequencing relied on a NextSeq 500. TCRdb reworked the public reads: Q25 trimming with fastp, MiXCR clone assembly, productive beta chains retained. Identical CDR3 protein sequences are pooled into one entry, listed with their most common genes and DNA. The sample includes about 5,200 distinct CDR3 sequences, with roughly 3.9% observed a single time. The ten most abundant clones make up 23% of the sample. The source material was lung tumor tissue, sampled at surgery. The source is a female donor with early-stage non-small cell lung cancer.

In this sample, this clonotype is medium-sized (0.01 to 0.1%). The chain links TRBV29-1 to TRBJ2-3; TRBD2 aligns across 13 bases. The CDR3 sequence is 15 residues long. The germline V gene encodes CDR1 SQVTM and CDR2 ANQGSEA. Trimming took 7 bases from V and 2 from J; bases not matched to a gene: 6. The CDR3 DNA sequence: TGCAGCGGTGGGACTAGCGGGGCCCCCACAGATACGCAGTATTTT. This sequence encodes CSGGTSGAPTDTQYF.

This clonotype was recorded many times. The chain carries TRBV27 and TRBJ2-5; the match to TRBD1 covers 8 bases. Germline CDR1 and CDR2: MNHEY and SMNVEV (reference sequence). The V segment lost 7 bases and the J segment 2 bases; nucleotides outside the gene matches: 6. This CDR3 has 14 amino acids. The CDR3 spells CASKIQGEQETQYF. Here the CDR3 DNA reads TGTGCCAGCAAAATACAGGGGGAGCAAGAGACCCAGTACTTC.

This clonotype was picked up many times. The CDR3 here is CASSQDWAASYGYTF. CDR3 DNA sequence: TGTGCCAGCAGCCAAGATTGGGCAGCGAGCTATGGCTACACCTTC. The chain links TRBV3-1 to TRBJ1-2; the D is unclear. Trimming removed 0 bases at V and 4 bases at J, with 12 bases between. Germline CDR1 is LGHDT and CDR2 is YNNKEL (reference sequence). There are 15 residues in the CDR3. The complete variable domain, with remaining parts taken from reference TRBV3-1 and TRBJ1-2, reads DTAVSQTPKYLVTQMGNDKSIKCEQNLGHDTMYWYKQDSKKFLKIMFSYNNKELIINETVPNRFSPKSPDKAHLNLHINSLELGDSAVYFCASSQDWAASYGYTFGSGTRLTVV.

This clonotype appeared many times. Being one base from a much bigger clone, this may be a read error. The rearrangement uses TRBV9 and TRBJ1-2; possible D gene TRBD1, 5 bases. The germline V gene encodes CDR1 SGDLS and CDR2 YYNGEE. The CDR3 is 15 amino acids. The CDR3 nucleotides are TGTGCCAGCAGCCAGCATGACCGGGACCTCTATGGCTACAACTTC. Residues: CASSQHDRDLYGYNF. Looking up the rest from reference TRBV9 and TRBJ1-2 gives the full variable domain: DSGVTQTPKHLITATGQRVTLRCSPRSGDLSVYWYQQSLDQGLQFLIQYYNGEERAKGNILERFSAQQFPDLHSELNLSSLELGDSALYFCASSQHDRDLYGYNFGSGTRLTVV.

This clonotype appeared many times. Sequence at one end of the junction differs from germline and may be a read error. The rearrangement joins TRBV7-8 to TRBJ2-1, with D uncertain. Germline V CDR1 and CDR2: SGHVS, FQNEAQ. The CDR3 extends over 11 amino acids. The CDR3 spells CASTLGIEQFF. CDR3 nucleotides: TGTGCCAGCACCTTAGGGATTGAGCAGTTCTTC.

This clonotype was found many times. The rearrangement joins TRBV29-1 to TRBJ2-1, with D perhaps being TRBD1 or TRBD2 (5 bases each). The V end lost 3 bases, the J end lost 5 bases, and 11 bases lay between the germline ends. Germline CDR1 is SQVTM and CDR2 is ANQGSEA. This CDR3 region has 13 residues. CDR3 sequence (DNA): TGCAGCGTTGAGGTGAGGGGTGACAATGAGCAGTTCTTC. Translation: CSVEVRGDNEQFF.

This clonotype is categorized as medium-sized. This chain links TRBV29-1 with TRBJ2-7; D gene uncertain. In germline, CDR1 is SQVTM, CDR2 ANQGSEA. The length of the CDR3 is 13 residues. V was trimmed by 3 bases and J by 0 bases, leaving 9 bases between them. The CDR3 nucleotides read TGCAGCGTTGATTGGGCCGGCTCCTACGAGCAGTACTTC. As protein: CSVDWAGSYEQYF.

This clonotype was picked up many times. The rearrangement uses TRBV12-5 and TRBJ2-7, with D possibly matching TRBD2 (6 bases). Trimming took 0 bases from V and 3 from J, leaving 15 bases between them. The germline V gene encodes CDR1 LGHNT and CDR2 FRNRAP. This CDR3 is 16 amino acids long. CDR3 sequence reads: CASGLVLGDFYYEQYF. The DNA for the CDR3 is TGTGCTAGTGGTTTGGTACTCGGGGACTTCTACTACGAGCAGTACTTC.

This clonotype is termed medium-sized. CDR3 sequence: CATFGGRYNEQFF. The CDR3 DNA follows: TGTGCCACCTTCGGCGGGAGGTACAATGAGCAGTTCTTC. The chain is built from TRBV2 and TRBJ2-1, with TRBD2 matching 8 bases. Germline loops: CDR1 SNHLY, CDR2 FYNNEI. After removal of 10 bases from V and 4 bases from J, the junction contained 6 bases not matched to a gene. The CDR3 is 13 residues long.

This clonotype was seen many times. V usage is TRBV20-1 and J usage is TRBJ1-1; D is uncertain. With 0 bases removed from V and 10 bases from J, the gap between germline ends came to 12 bases. Germline values: CDR1 DFQATT, CDR2 SNEGSKA (reference sequence). The length of the CDR3 is 12 residues. CDR3 sequence: CSARDKFPGAFF. The CDR3 DNA sequence: TGCAGTGCTAGAGATAAGTTCCCGGGAGCTTTCTTT.

This clonotype came up many times. The gene calls are TRBV10-2 and TRBJ2-5; no reliable D call. V lost 2 bases, J lost 0 bases, and 7 bases lay in between. This CDR3 is built from 14 residues. Per germline, CDR1 WSHSY and CDR2 SAAADI. The CDR3 coding sequence is TGCGCCAGCAGTGAGATGTGGAACCAAGAGACCCAGTACTTC. This translates into CASSEMWNQETQYF.

This clonotype is judged medium-sized. The chain joins TRBV27 to TRBJ2-7; D is unresolved. Per the germline V gene, CDR1 is MNHEY and CDR2 is SMNVEV (reference sequence). This CDR3 spans 13 amino acids. Trimming took 7 bases from V and 0 from J, leaving 10 bases between them. DNA of the CDR3: TGTGCCAGCAAGTTTACGGTCTCCTACGAGCAGTACTTC. Translation gives CASKFTVSYEQYF.

This clonotype was seen repeatedly, ten times or more. The chain is built from TRBV7-9 and TRBJ2-7, with D unclear. V was trimmed by 5 bases and J by 3 bases, leaving 14 bases between them. The CDR3 is 14 residues long. Looked up from germline, CDR1 is SEHNR and CDR2 is FQNEAQ (reference sequence). The CDR3 sequence: CASSTDVARYEQYF. For the CDR3, the DNA is TGTGCCAGCAGCACGGACGTCGCCCGCTACGAGCAGTACTTC.

This clonotype was observed at least ten times. This rearrangement joins TRBV7-9 to TRBJ2-3, with TRBD2 matching 8 bases. The CDR3 runs to 16 residues. The V segment lost 2 bases and the J segment 3 bases; nucleotides outside the gene matches: 7. Germline V gene data show CDR1 as SEHNR and CDR2 as FQNEAQ (reference sequence). The CDR3 sequence: CASSLIGQRETDTQYF. The CDR3 DNA sequence: TGTGCCAGCAGCTTAATAGGACAGCGGGAGACAGATACGCAGTATTTT.

This chain links TRBV28 with TRBJ1-5; D unresolved. Germline V gene data show CDR1 as MDHEN and CDR2 as SYDVKM. The CDR3 extends over 13 amino acids. V was shortened by 8 bases and J by 6 bases, with 14 bases between the two germline ends. The CDR3: CASGVRRVQPQHF. The CDR3 coding sequence is TGTGCCAGCGGGGTCCGGAGGGTTCAGCCCCAGCATTTT.

By sample share, this clonotype is medium-sized. This chain joins TRBV10-1 and TRBJ2-1; TRBD2 agrees at 11 bases. CDR3 length equals 15 residues. The germline gives CDR1 WNHNN, CDR2 SYGVQD (reference sequence). Germline trimming cut 7 bases from V and 5 bases from J; bases unmatched to any gene: 7. Here the CDR3 reads CASNTGTSGNNEQFF. The CDR3 nucleotides are TGCGCCAGCAACACCGGGACTAGCGGTAACAATGAGCAGTTCTTC.

This clonotype was seen ten or more times. The chain links TRBV12-3 or TRBV12-4 to TRBJ2-7; D ambiguous. This CDR3 region has 14 residues. Deletions cut 7 bases from V and 4 bases from J, with 17 bases between. The CDR3: CASTLSGLGYEQYF. The CDR3 DNA sequence: TGTGCCAGCACCCTTTCCGGCCTAGGATACGAGCAGTACTTC.

This clonotype was seen many times. The rearrangement uses TRBV18 and TRBJ2-1; maybe TRBD2 (5 bases). Trimming pared 3 bases from V and 9 bases from J, leaving 15 bases between. Germline CDR1 is KGHSH and CDR2 is LQKENI. The CDR3 length is 14 residues. The CDR3 bases are TGTGCCAGCTCACCCCGGGAAAACAAGGGTGAGCAGTTCTTC. This gives the protein CASSPRENKGEQFF.

Within the sample, this clonotype is medium-sized. The chain has TRBV7-3 and TRBJ2-1, with TRBD2 matching over 10 bases. Germline loops: CDR1 SGHTA, CDR2 FQGTGA. Trimming cost V 5 bases and J 8 bases; bases outside gene matches: 9. CDR3 length equals 15 residues. DNA of the CDR3: TGTGCCAGCAGCCTAGGGACTAGCGCGGTCGATGAGCAGTTCTTC. Translating it yields CASSLGTSAVDEQFF.

This clonotype ranks as medium-sized (0.01 to 0.1%). V usage is TRBV7-3 and J usage is TRBJ2-5; 8 bases are shared with TRBD1. The CDR3 sequence is 15 residues long. Germline V gene data show CDR1 as SGHTA and CDR2 as FQGTGA. Trimming removed 4 bases from V and 4 bases from J; junction bases left unmatched: 8. CDR3 nucleotide sequence: TGTGCCAGCAGCTCAGGGGGCAGGAGAGGAGAGACCCAGTACTTC. Amino acid sequence: CASSSGGRRGETQYF.

This clonotype was seen ten or more times. The chain uses TRBV5-1 and TRBJ2-7; the match to TRBD1 covers 7 bases. Germline-derived CDR1 and CDR2 are SGHRS and YFSETQ. The CDR3 runs to 16 residues. Losses at the gene ends were 0 bases for V and 3 bases for J; bases not matched to a gene: 9. In DNA form, the CDR3 reads TGCGCCAGCAGCTTGGCCGGGGACAGCCCCCTCTACGAGCAGTACTTC. Protein: CASSLAGDSPLYEQYF. The variable domain in full, completed from reference TRBV5-1 and TRBJ2-7, reads KAGVTQTPRYLIKTRGQQVTLSCSPISGHRSVSWYQQTPGQGLQFLFEYFSETQRNKGNFPGRFSGRQFSNSRSEMNVSTLELGDSALYLCASSLAGDSPLYEQYFGPGTRLTVT.

The gene calls are TRBV18 and TRBJ2-7; TRBD1 aligns across 8 bases. The ends lost 5 bases at V and 3 bases at J; junction bases unmatched: 3. Germline CDR1 KGHSH, CDR2 LQKENI. CDR3 length equals 13 residues. CDR3 sequence (DNA): TGTGCCAGCTCATCTGGACAGGGCTACGAGCAGTACTTC. Its translation: CASSSGQGYEQYF.

This clonotype is medium-sized. The genes are TRBV7-9 and TRBJ2-3; D not resolved. V lost 11 bases and J lost 1, with 13 bases in between. Germline-derived CDR1 and CDR2 are SEHNR and FQNEAQ (reference sequence). The CDR3 has 13 amino acids. CDR3 residues: CARSSMGTDTQYF. The CDR3 region has the DNA TGTGCCCGGTCCTCGATGGGCACAGATACGCAGTATTTT.

Judged by abundance, this clonotype is medium-sized. V usage is TRBV5-1 and J usage is TRBJ1-1; D is unresolved. The CDR3 runs to 13 residues. V was clipped by 7 bases and J by 1 base, with 11 bases between them. Germline-derived CDR1 and CDR2 are SGHRS and YFSETQ. DNA of the CDR3: TGCGCCAGCTCGTGGCAGGAGAACACTGAAGCTTTCTTT. Translated, it gives CASSWQENTEAFF.

This clonotype is categorized as medium-sized (0.01 to 0.1%). The rearrangement uses TRBV30 and TRBJ2-3; D remains unclear. Trimming pared 0 bases from V and 0 bases from J, leaving 10 bases between. Germline CDR1 GTSNPN, CDR2 SVGIG (reference sequence). The CDR3 is 15 residues long. CDR3 bases: TGTGCCTGGAGTGTATTCTCGGCTAGCACAGATACGCAGTATTTT. Its translation is CAWSVFSASTDTQYF. Full variable domain (remainder filled in from reference TRBV30 and TRBJ2-3): SQTIHQWPATLVQPVGSPLSLECTVEGTSNPNLYWYRQAAGRGLQLLFYSVGIGQISSEVPQNLSASRPQDRQFILSSKKLLLSDSGFYLCAWSVFSASTDTQYFGPGTRLTVL.

This clonotype was seen at least ten times. One end of the junction does not line up with germline, which may come from a read error. The rearrangement links TRBV19 to TRBJ1-1; D unclear. The CDR3 is 14 amino acids. Looked up from germline, CDR1 is LNHDA and CDR2 is SQIVND (reference sequence). CDR3 in amino acids: CASRIDWAGTEAFF. The CDR3 DNA sequence: TGTGCCAGTAGAATAGACTGGGCCGGCACTGAAGCTTTCTTT.